These 10 T cell receptor beta chains came from one sample sequenced in a study of shared clonotypes between healthy human individuals. Assay used: immunoSEQ multiplex PCR; TCRdb lists only in-frame clones, some missing. In the table there are about 1,800,000 clones, roughly 94% of which are singletons. The naive CD8 subset, CD45RO-negative cells positively selected for CCR7, excluded terminally differentiated effector memory CD45RA+ cells. Input material: naive CD8+ T cells sorted from blood. The receptors here all came from a man aged 18 to 30 in good health.

This clone was counted between two and nine times. The chain employs TRBV27 and TRBJ1-2; a weak D match, TRBD1 (6 bases). Germline lookup yields CDR1 MNHEY and CDR2 SMNVEV (reference sequence). This CDR3 comprises 13 residues. V dropped 5 bases and J dropped 5 bases, with 12 bases sitting between them. The CDR3 nucleotides are TGTGCCAGCAGTCCCGGGGGCAGGTATGGCTACACCTTC. Its translation is CASSPGGRYGYTF.

This chain joins TRBV7-2 and TRBJ1-5; D gene uncertain. The germline gives CDR1 SGHTA, CDR2 FQGNSA. Trimming pared 11 bases from V and 1 base from J, leaving 24 bases between. The CDR3 is 17 amino acids. The CDR3 loop reads CARPGKEGARSNQPQHF. The CDR3, as DNA: TGTGCCCGCCCGGGTAAGGAGGGAGCCCGAAGCAATCAGCCCCAGCATTTT.

In this sample, this clone turned up once. V usage is TRBV4-3 and J usage is TRBJ2-7; 9 positions agree with TRBD2. Germline CDR1 LGHNA, CDR2 YSLEER. The CDR3 sequence is 15 residues long. J lost 7 bases, V lost 1 base, and 8 bases had no gene match. The CDR3 here is CASSQVLAGGREQYF. The CDR3 DNA reads TGCGCCAGCAGCCAAGTACTGGCGGGAGGGAGGGAGCAGTACTTC.

The chain combines TRBV4-1 with TRBJ2-2; the match to TRBD1 covers 7 bases. Germline V gene lookup returns CDR1 MGHRA and CDR2 YSYEKL. CDR3 length: 16 residues. V dropped 5 bases and J dropped 0; count of bases not matched to a gene: 6. This chain's CDR3 is CASSARDSSNTGELFF. The CDR3 DNA reads as TGCGCCAGCAGCGCTCGGGACAGTTCGAACACCGGGGAGCTGTTTTTT.

The J gene is TRBJ1-1, the V gene TRBV7-9, with D unclear. V was cut by 5 bases and J by 1 base, with 17 bases left in between. CDR3 length equals 16 residues. CDR1 SEHNR and CDR2 FQNEAQ come from the germline V gene (reference sequence). The DNA for the CDR3 is TGTGCCAGCAGCCTGGGAGCGGGAGGTGAGAACACTGAAGCTTTCTTT. Residues: CASSLGAGGENTEAFF.

This clone was detected once. The chain joins TRBV7-9 to TRBJ2-1, with unresolved D. The V end lost 7 bases, the J end lost 6 bases, and 10 bases lay between the germline ends. In germline, CDR1 is SEHNR, CDR2 FQNEAQ (reference sequence). The CDR3 has 12 amino acids. The CDR3 is CASTPTPNEQFF. The DNA of the CDR3 is TGTGCCAGCACTCCGACCCCCAATGAGCAGTTCTTC.

The J gene is TRBJ1-2, the V gene TRBV7-9; TRBD1 agrees at 7 bases. Germline V gene data show CDR1 as SEHNR and CDR2 as FQNEAQ (reference sequence). After removal of 1 base from V and 7 bases from J, the junction contained 9 bases not matched to a gene. This CDR3 has 15 residues. The CDR3 is CASSLGTGGVRGYTF. The CDR3 DNA sequence: TGTGCCAGCAGCTTAGGGACAGGCGGTGTACGTGGCTACACCTTC.

On this clone itself: Other DNA sequences in the same sample also yield this CDR3. The V call is TRBV5-1, the J call TRBJ2-2; D ambiguous. The CDR3 loop spans 11 amino acids. Trimming cost V 2 bases and J 6 bases, with 2 bases left between them. Germline V gene lookup returns CDR1 SGHRS and CDR2 YFSETQ. DNA of the CDR3: TGCGCCAGCAGCTTAGCCGGGGAGCTGTTTTTT. Encoded protein: CASSLAGELFF.

The chain carries TRBV29-1 and TRBJ2-3, with D possibly matching TRBD2 (5 bases). CDR1 and CDR2 from the germline V gene are SQVTM and ANQGSEA. The CDR3 contains 15 residues. V lost 5 bases and J lost 2, with 17 bases in between. CDR3 coding DNA: TGCAGCGTTTATGGTATTCAGAGGGTCACAGATACGCAGTATTTT. Encoded protein: CSVYGIQRVTDTQYF.

The chain is built from TRBV6-8 and TRBJ2-5; D ambiguous. Germline CDR1 MNHGY, CDR2 SAAAGT. The CDR3 length is 14 residues. The V and J ends lost 3 bases and 5 bases respectively, with 13 bases between them. The DNA of the CDR3 is TGTGCCAGCAGTTATCCCTCTTGCTTTGAGACCCAGTACTTC. Protein sequence: CASSYPSCFETQYF.